A single count supports the clone carrying this T cell receptor (beta chain). The target antigen is unknown. PCR primers comprised 60 Vbeta and 13 Jbeta primers. Generated by immunoSEQ multiplex PCR, the TCRdb table keeps only in-frame clones and is missing some. This table holds about 140,000 clones, 60% to 85% found once. The data were obtained in a study of cytomegalovirus exposure and HLA in healthy donors. The overall study: Inside one of the first data releases sat about 85 million unique TCRs taken from HLA-typed donors. The study, taken as a whole, reports: In vitro testing confirmed a few CMV-associated chains as specific for CMV antigens. Sequencing likely produced, as an artifact, a cluster of highly shared sequence variants. When the data were analyzed later, several of the most significant clusters appeared to be linked to common viral pathogens.

Trimming shortened V by 5 bases and J by 4 bases, and 14 bases separated the two germline ends. The CDR3 contains 14 residues. CDR1 and CDR2 (germline): SGHTA, FQGTGA. The sequence was collected from a male donor in good health and CMV-seronegative. The V gene is TRBV7-3, the J gene TRBJ1-1, with D possibly matching TRBD1 (5 bases). Sequencing input: PBMCs. CDR3 in DNA: TGTGCCAGCAGCACCGGACACAGCTCCACTGAAGCTTTCTTT. This gives the protein CASSTGHSSTEAFF.